Presented here are 27 T cell receptor beta chains from one specimen sequenced in a study of CD8 T cells in Susac syndrome. The RNA input was roughly 0.45 to 1 ug, and it was reverse transcribed with random hexamers. MiXCR was run by TCRdb on the immunoSEQ multiplex PCR reads, yielding one entry per CDR3 protein. The sample lists around 280,000 distinct CDR3 sequences; about 85% were seen once. Sequenced input: CD8+ T cells from PBMCs. Every receptor here comes from a human donor with multiple sclerosis.

V and J are TRBV7-9 and TRBJ1-2, with D tentatively TRBD1 (5 bases). This CDR3 comprises 16 residues. Germline CDR1 and CDR2: SEHNR and FQNEAQ (reference sequence). Trimming removed 0 bases at V and 6 bases at J, with 17 bases between. The CDR3: CASSLAAGRGGDGYTF. The DNA for the CDR3 is TGTGCCAGCAGCTTAGCGGCAGGTCGGGGCGGGGATGGCTACACCTTC.

The CDR3 sequence: CASSQDLAGEGGIHTQYF. CDR3 DNA sequence: TGTGCCAGCAGCCAAGACCTAGCGGGAGAGGGGGGTATACATACGCAGTATTTT. This chain connects TRBV4-2 to TRBJ2-3, with TRBD2 matching 10 bases. V gave up 0 bases and J gave up 7 bases; unmatched junction bases: 13. Per the germline V gene, CDR1 is LGHNA and CDR2 is YNFKEQ. The length of the CDR3 is 18 residues.

V is TRBV2 and J is TRBJ2-1; 8 positions agree with TRBD2. The CDR3 runs to 16 residues. Trimming removed 3 bases from V and 1 base from J; junction bases left unmatched: 5. The germline V gene encodes CDR1 SNHLY and CDR2 FYNNEI. The CDR3 nucleotides are TGTGCCAGCAGTGAGTTCCGGGAGGGGTCCTACAATGAGCAGTTCTTC. Its translation: CASSEFREGSYNEQFF.

This clonotype has a handful of counts. The CDR3 loop is CAQQRDGEYEQYF. CDR3 in DNA: TGTGCCCAGCAGCGGGACGGTGAATACGAGCAGTACTTC. The rearrangement links TRBV2 to TRBJ2-7, with 7 bases identical to TRBD2. The J segment lost 4 bases and the V segment lost 11 bases, leaving 11 bases of the junction unmatched. The CDR3 sequence is 13 residues long. The germline V gene encodes CDR1 SNHLY and CDR2 FYNNEI.

V usage is TRBV6-5 and J usage is TRBJ2-3; 11 bases agree with TRBD2. The CDR3 is made up of 16 amino acids. CDR1 is MNHEY, CDR2 SVGAGI, per germline. V was pared by 0 bases and J by 6 bases, with 5 bases of the junction left unmatched. CDR3 in amino acids: CASSYSTSGTFDTQYF. In DNA form, the CDR3 reads TGTGCCAGCAGTTACTCGACTAGCGGGACGTTTGATACGCAGTATTTT.

This clonotype was counted a single time. The genes are TRBV9 and TRBJ2-1; D remains unclear. Germline values: CDR1 SGDLS, CDR2 YYNGEE. This CDR3 region has 13 residues. Trimming took off 0 bases at V and 5 bases at J, with 6 bases between the two ends. The CDR3 nucleotides read TGTGCCAGCAGCGTAGTAATGGACAATGAGCAGTTCTTC. This gives the protein CASSVVMDNEQFF. The variable domain in full, with the rest retrieved from reference TRBV9 and TRBJ2-1, is DSGVTQTPKHLITATGQRVTLRCSPRSGDLSVYWYQQSLDQGLQFLIQYYNGEERAKGNILERFSAQQFPDLHSELNLSSLELGDSALYFCASSVVMDNEQFFGPGTRLTVL.

This rearrangement joins TRBV28 to TRBJ2-1; 14 nucleotides line up with TRBD2. The V gene's germline CDR1 is MDHEN and CDR2 SYDVKM. This CDR3 has 18 residues. J gave up 12 bases and V 4 bases, and 17 bases lay outside the gene matches. CDR3 bases: TGTGCCAGCAGTTCCACGACTAGCGGGAGGGCCGGGGATCGGTGGCAGTTCTTC. Protein sequence: CASSSTTSGRAGDRWQFF. Looking up the rest from reference TRBV28 and TRBJ2-1 gives the full variable domain: DVKVTQSSRYLVKRTGEKVFLECVQDMDHENMFWYRQDPGLGLRLIYFSYDVKMKEKGDIPEGYSVSREKKERFSLILESASTNQTSMYLCASSSTTSGRAGDRWQFFGPGTRLTVL.

V and J are TRBV4-1 and TRBJ2-2; D not certain. This CDR3 has 18 amino acids. With 0 bases removed from V and 3 bases from J, the gap between germline ends came to 17 bases. The germline V gene encodes CDR1 MGHRA and CDR2 YSYEKL. The CDR3 reads CASSQDDFIGSYTGELFF. CDR3 DNA: TGCGCCAGCAGCCAAGATGACTTTATAGGCTCCTACACCGGGGAGCTGTTTTTT.

This clonotype has just one count. The CDR3 DNA follows: TGTGCCAGCATCCCTACGGTGGGACTAGCGGAAGAGACCCAGTACTTC. Amino acid sequence: CASIPTVGLAEETQYF. The chain combines TRBV7-9 with TRBJ2-5, with 11 bases lining up with TRBD2. Germline CDR1 is SEHNR and CDR2 is FQNEAQ (reference sequence). CDR3 length: 16 amino acids. V was pared by 7 bases and J by 3 bases, with 10 bases of the junction left unmatched.

V is TRBV7-9 and J is TRBJ1-1; no definite D call. The germline V gene has CDR1 SEHNR and CDR2 FQNEAQ (reference sequence). This CDR3 has 15 residues. The V gene lost 5 bases and the J gene lost 2 bases, with 15 bases spanning the gap. The DNA for the CDR3 is TGTGCCAGCAGCCCTCCAGTGAGGAACAACACTGAAGCTTTCTTT. This codes for CASSPPVRNNTEAFF.

V and J are TRBV6-5 and TRBJ2-1; no definite D call. Germline assignment: CDR1 MNHEY and CDR2 SVGAGI. The CDR3 has 13 residues. V was pared by 3 bases and J by 7 bases, with 10 bases between. The CDR3 nucleotides read TGTGCCAGCAGTTATTCTAGTAGGAATGAGCAGTTCTTC. It is translated as CASSYSSRNEQFF.

The chain links TRBV7-9 to TRBJ2-7; 11 nucleotides match TRBD1. The CDR3 contains 15 residues. Trimming took 4 bases from V and 5 from J; bases not matched to a gene: 7. Germline V gene lookup returns CDR1 SEHNR and CDR2 FQNEAQ (reference sequence). The CDR3: CASSSPDRGLNEQYF. The DNA of the CDR3 is TGTGCCAGCAGCTCACCGGACAGGGGGCTCAACGAGCAGTACTTC.

The V gene is TRBV10-3, the J gene TRBJ2-1; TRBD2 aligns across 12 bases. CDR3 size: 17 residues. Germline loops: CDR1 ENHRY, CDR2 SYGVKD. Trimming cost V 6 bases and J 2 bases; bases outside gene matches: 8. CDR3 amino acids: CAIRTSGSVSPYNEQFF. CDR3 in DNA: TGTGCCATCAGGACTAGCGGGAGTGTCTCTCCCTACAATGAGCAGTTCTTC.

The CDR3 sequence is CASSWTGESYEQYF. The CDR3 bases are TGTGCCAGCAGTTGGACGGGTGAGAGCTACGAGCAGTACTTC. The V call is TRBV27, the J call TRBJ2-7; D gene unclear. V was clipped by 4 bases and J by 3 bases, with 13 bases between them. The CDR3 covers 14 residues. The V gene's germline CDR1 is MNHEY and CDR2 SMNVEV (reference sequence).

The rearrangement uses TRBV5-5 and TRBJ1-5; D is uncertain. The CDR3 loop spans 14 amino acids. V was pared by 4 bases and J by 1 base, with 9 bases between. Germline CDR1 reads SGHKS; CDR2 reads YYEKEE (reference sequence). The DNA for the CDR3 is TGTGCCAGCAGCCTAGGACTGAGCAATCAGCCCCAGCATTTT. This codes for CASSLGLSNQPQHF.

The V gene is TRBV2, the J gene TRBJ2-3; D perhaps matches TRBD2 (6 bases). V lost 3 bases to trimming and J lost 7 bases, with 17 bases between them. Germline CDR1 reads SNHLY; CDR2 reads FYNNEI. The CDR3 loop spans 15 amino acids. The CDR3 region is CASSDVAEGPHTQYF. In DNA, the CDR3 is TGTGCCAGCAGTGACGTAGCGGAGGGGCCGCATACGCAGTATTTT. The complete variable domain, with remaining parts taken from reference TRBV2 and TRBJ2-3, reads EPEVTQTPSHQVTQMGQEVILRCVPISNHLYFYWYRQILGQKVEFLVSFYNNEISEKSEIFDDQFSVERPDGSNFTLKIRSTKLEDSAMYFCASSDVAEGPHTQYFGPGTRLTVL.

The genes are TRBV14 and TRBJ1-1, with no clear D. Per the germline V gene, CDR1 is SGHDN and CDR2 is FVKESK. CDR3 size: 17 residues. Trimming took off 4 bases at V and 4 bases at J, with 22 bases between the two ends. CDR3 sequence reads: CASSLRGRVGRGTEAFF. CDR3 in DNA: TGTGCCAGCAGCCTCCGAGGGCGAGTGGGTCGGGGCACTGAAGCTTTCTTT. The variable domain in full, with the rest retrieved from reference TRBV14 and TRBJ1-1, is EAGVTQFPSHSVIEKGQTVTLRCDPISGHDNLYWYRRVMGKEIKFLLHFVKESKQDESGMPNNRFLAERTGGTYSTLKVQPAELEDSGVYFCASSLRGRVGRGTEAFFGQGTRLTVV.

This chain connects TRBV28 to TRBJ2-6; the D is unclear. Trimming stripped 3 bases from V and 3 bases from J, with 15 bases between. CDR1 and CDR2 (germline): MDHEN, SYDVKM. The CDR3 contains 17 residues. In DNA form, the CDR3 reads TGTGCCAGCAGTTTTTCCACCCGGGCGAGTGGGGCCAACGTCCTGACTTTC. As protein: CASSFSTRASGANVLTF. Full variable domain (rest looked up from reference TRBV28 and TRBJ2-6): DVKVTQSSRYLVKRTGEKVFLECVQDMDHENMFWYRQDPGLGLRLIYFSYDVKMKEKGDIPEGYSVSREKKERFSLILESASTNQTSMYLCASSFSTRASGANVLTFGAGSRLTVL.

This clonotype showed up just once. V usage is TRBV6-9 and J usage is TRBJ2-2; D is unclear. V was shortened by 5 bases and J by 7 bases, with 14 bases between the two germline ends. Germline V gene sequence: CDR1 MNHGY, CDR2 SVAAGI. The CDR3 consists of 14 residues. In DNA form, the CDR3 reads TGTGCCAGCAGTCCCACTGTCTATGACGGGGAGCTGTTTTTT. It translates to CASSPTVYDGELFF.

The chain uses TRBV5-6 and TRBJ2-5; 8 bases fit TRBD1. Germline trimming cut 0 bases from V and 5 bases from J; bases unmatched to any gene: 6. Looked up from germline, CDR1 is SGHDT and CDR2 is YYEEEE. This CDR3 is 15 amino acids long. This CDR3 reads CASSLGQGQAETQYF. The CDR3 nucleotides read TGTGCCAGCAGCTTGGGACAGGGGCAAGCGGAGACCCAGTACTTC.

Only one count was recorded for this clonotype. The chain joins TRBV27 to TRBJ2-2; no reliable D call. Germline values: CDR1 MNHEY, CDR2 SMNVEV (reference sequence). V lost 3 bases and J 7 bases, leaving 12 bases between the germline ends. This CDR3 is built from 14 residues. The CDR3 sequence: CASSFLGPGGELFF. CDR3 in DNA: TGTGCCAGCAGTTTCCTAGGTCCGGGCGGGGAGCTGTTTTTT.

The chain links TRBV27 to TRBJ1-2; D gene uncertain. Deletions cut 3 bases from V and 7 bases from J, with 12 bases between. CDR3 length equals 13 residues. Germline assignment: CDR1 MNHEY and CDR2 SMNVEV (reference sequence). The CDR3 sequence is CASSFGSLGGYTF. DNA for the CDR3: TGTGCCAGCAGTTTCGGGTCGTTAGGTGGCTACACCTTC.

CDR3 DNA: TGTGCCAGCAGCTTGACCCAGCGGGACCCCCTTTACACAGATACGCAGTATTTT. Protein: CASSLTQRDPLYTDTQYF. The chain is built from TRBV5-4 and TRBJ2-3; 7 nucleotides match TRBD2. The CDR3 is made up of 18 amino acids. V was clipped by 1 base and J by 2 bases; unmatched bases: 13. Germline assignment: CDR1 SGHNT and CDR2 YYREEE (reference sequence).

The rearrangement joins TRBV7-6 to TRBJ2-1; D is unresolved. The length of the CDR3 is 14 residues. The V and J ends lost 1 base and 6 bases respectively, with 10 bases between them. From germline, CDR1 is SGHVS and CDR2 FNYEAQ. As DNA, the CDR3 is TGTGCCAGCAGCTTAGATAGCAGAGCCAATGAGCAGTTCTTC. This translates into CASSLDSRANEQFF.

This chain joins TRBV5-6 and TRBJ2-1, with TRBD2 identical over 12 bases. Per germline, CDR1 SGHDT and CDR2 YYEEEE. The junction had 8 bases not matched to a gene; V was cut back by 3 bases and J by 1 base. CDR3 length: 18 residues. The CDR3 here is CASSSRWTSGTSYNEQFF. CDR3 coding DNA: TGTGCCAGCAGCTCCCGTTGGACTAGCGGGACTTCCTACAATGAGCAGTTCTTC.

This clonotype was seen a handful of times. The V and J genes are TRBV9 and TRBJ2-2; D perhaps matches TRBD2 (6 bases). The CDR3 totals 13 residues. V lost 3 bases, J lost 6 bases, and 9 bases lay in between. Germline-derived CDR1 and CDR2 are SGDLS and YYNGEE. The CDR3 sequence is CASSETSSGELFF. CDR3 DNA sequence: TGTGCCAGCAGCGAGACTAGTTCCGGGGAGCTGTTTTTT.

This clonotype was detected a few times. V usage is TRBV28 and J usage is TRBJ2-1, with D perhaps TRBD2 (6 bases). The CDR3 has 16 residues. The germline V gene encodes CDR1 MDHEN and CDR2 SYDVKM. V lost 3 bases to trimming and J lost 0 bases, with 12 bases between them. CDR3 sequence (DNA): TGTGCCAGCAGTTTCGGGGGACCAAGCTCCTACAATGAGCAGTTCTTC. This sequence encodes CASSFGGPSSYNEQFF.